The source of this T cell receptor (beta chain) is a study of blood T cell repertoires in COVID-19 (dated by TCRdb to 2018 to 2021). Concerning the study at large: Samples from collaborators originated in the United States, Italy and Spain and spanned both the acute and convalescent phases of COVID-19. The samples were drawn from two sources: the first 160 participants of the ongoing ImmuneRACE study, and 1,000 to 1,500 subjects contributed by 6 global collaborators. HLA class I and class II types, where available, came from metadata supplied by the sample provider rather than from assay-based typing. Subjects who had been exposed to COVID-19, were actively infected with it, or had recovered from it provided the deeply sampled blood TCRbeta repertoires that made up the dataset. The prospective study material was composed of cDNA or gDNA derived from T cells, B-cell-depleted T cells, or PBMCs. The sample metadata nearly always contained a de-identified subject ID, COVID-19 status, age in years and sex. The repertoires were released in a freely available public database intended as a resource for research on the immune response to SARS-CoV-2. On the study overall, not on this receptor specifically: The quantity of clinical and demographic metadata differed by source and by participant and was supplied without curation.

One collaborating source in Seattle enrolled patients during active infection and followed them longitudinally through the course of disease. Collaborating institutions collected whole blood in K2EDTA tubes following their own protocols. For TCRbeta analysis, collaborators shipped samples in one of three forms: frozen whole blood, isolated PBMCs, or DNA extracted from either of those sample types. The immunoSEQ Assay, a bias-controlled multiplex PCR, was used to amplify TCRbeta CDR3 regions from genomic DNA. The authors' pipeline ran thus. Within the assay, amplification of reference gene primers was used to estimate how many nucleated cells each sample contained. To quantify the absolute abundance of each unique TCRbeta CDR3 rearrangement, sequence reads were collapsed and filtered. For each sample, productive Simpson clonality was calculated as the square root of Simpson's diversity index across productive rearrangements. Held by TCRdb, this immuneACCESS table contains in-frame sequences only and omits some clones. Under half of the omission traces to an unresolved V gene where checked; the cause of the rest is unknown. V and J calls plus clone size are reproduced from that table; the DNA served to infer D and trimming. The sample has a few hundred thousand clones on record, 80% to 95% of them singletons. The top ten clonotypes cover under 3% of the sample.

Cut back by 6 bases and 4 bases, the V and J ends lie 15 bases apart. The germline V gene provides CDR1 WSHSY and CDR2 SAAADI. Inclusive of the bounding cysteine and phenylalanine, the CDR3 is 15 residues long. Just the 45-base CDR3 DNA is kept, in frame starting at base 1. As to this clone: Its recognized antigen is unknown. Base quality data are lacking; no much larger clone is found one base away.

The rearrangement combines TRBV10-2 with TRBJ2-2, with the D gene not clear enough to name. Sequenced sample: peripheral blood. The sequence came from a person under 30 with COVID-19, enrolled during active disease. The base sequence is TGCGCCAGCAGGACTCGACTGGGTACCACCGGGGAGCTGTTTTTT. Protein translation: CASRTRLGTTGELFF.